The next 24 T cell receptor beta chains were all read from a single sample in a study of T-cell reconstitution after alpha-beta-depleted transplantation in children. Unique molecular identifiers were incorporated into the prepared TCRbeta library. TCRdb ran MiXCR on the PCR reads and lists one entry per CDR3 protein. The profile shows under 250,000 distinct CDR3 sequences, roughly 15% of them singletons. The sequencing here drew on PBMCs, mostly from graft donor cells, taken 360 days after TCRalphabeta/CD19-depleted stem cell transplant. These receptors came from a male patient under 10 years old who had a stem cell transplant for acute lymphoblastic leukemia, so the T cells may come from the graft donor.

This clonotype was observed a few times. V gene TRBV6-1 combines with J gene TRBJ1-2, with D tentatively TRBD1 (5 bases). The CDR3 loop spans 15 amino acids. Looked up from germline, CDR1 is MNHNS and CDR2 is SASEGT. V was trimmed by 7 bases and J by 8 bases, leaving 23 bases between them. The CDR3 bases are TGTGCCAGCATCCCCGGGGGAGGGTTTTTTTCAGGCTACACCTTC. Its protein is CASIPGGGFFSGYTF.

A few counts support this clonotype. V usage is TRBV29-1 and J usage is TRBJ1-2; the D is unclear. Trimming stripped 4 bases from V and 2 bases from J, with 14 bases between. The CDR3 totals 14 residues. The germline V gene has CDR1 SQVTM and CDR2 ANQGSEA. The chain's CDR3 is CSVATEAANYGYTF. CDR3 bases: TGCAGCGTTGCTACTGAGGCAGCAAACTATGGCTACACCTTC.

The chain recombines TRBV3-1 with TRBJ2-2, with a tentative D call TRBD1 (6 bases). The CDR3 contains 18 residues. From germline, CDR1 is LGHDT and CDR2 YNNKEL (reference sequence). Trimming removed 8 bases from V and 0 bases from J, with 22 bases in between. In nucleotides, the CDR3 is TGTGCCAGCTGGGAGACGCCGGACAGCCAAACGAACACCGGGGAGCTGTTTTTT. This sequence encodes CASWETPDSQTNTGELFF.

This clonotype was observed a handful of times. The V call is TRBV28, the J call TRBJ2-1, with D perhaps matching TRBD2 (5 bases). Trimming left V 2 bases short and J 5 bases short, with 7 bases between. The CDR3 consists of 13 residues. Per the germline V gene, CDR1 is MDHEN and CDR2 is SYDVKM. CDR3 sequence reads: CASSLLADNEQFF. As DNA, the CDR3 is TGTGCCAGCAGTTTACTAGCAGACAATGAGCAGTTCTTC. The full variable domain, its missing parts supplied by reference TRBV28 and TRBJ2-1, is DVKVTQSSRYLVKRTGEKVFLECVQDMDHENMFWYRQDPGLGLRLIYFSYDVKMKEKGDIPEGYSVSREKKERFSLILESASTNQTSMYLCASSLLADNEQFFGPGTRLTVL.

The chain links TRBV19 to TRBJ1-5; perhaps TRBD1 as D (6 bases). The V end was cut by 6 bases, the J end by 0 bases, with 15 bases between. The CDR3 contains 16 residues. Germline V lookup: CDR1 LNHDA, CDR2 SQIVND (reference sequence). Here the CDR3 DNA reads TGTGCCAGTAGCCCTCAAGGGGGGCTTAGCAATCAGCCCCAGCATTTT. As protein: CASSPQGGLSNQPQHF.

This clonotype was observed a few times. This chain connects TRBV6-5 to TRBJ1-1; D is unresolved. Looked up from germline, CDR1 is MNHEY and CDR2 is SVGAGI. The length of the CDR3 is 14 residues. V was clipped by 1 base and J by 5 bases, with 11 bases between them. The CDR3 loop reads CASSYLGLGTEAFF. In DNA form, the CDR3 reads TGTGCCAGCAGTTACTTGGGGTTGGGGACTGAAGCTTTCTTT.

This clonotype was seen ten or more times. This chain uses TRBV11-2 with TRBJ2-7; perhaps TRBD1 as D (6 bases). The CDR3 consists of 16 residues. CDR1 is SGHAT and CDR2 is FQNNGV in the germline V gene. V lost 5 bases to trimming and J lost 0 bases, with 17 bases between them. The CDR3: CASSPPTTGISYEQYF. Written as DNA, the CDR3 is TGTGCCAGCAGCCCCCCCACAACAGGGATCTCCTACGAGCAGTACTTC.

The J gene is TRBJ2-1, the V gene TRBV5-1; D is unclear. The ends were cut back, 0 bases at V and 4 bases at J, with 8 bases in the middle. This CDR3 is built from 14 residues. Germline V gene data show CDR1 as SGHRS and CDR2 as YFSETQ. The chain's CDR3 is CASSLGVDYNEQFF. The DNA of the CDR3 is TGCGCCAGCAGCTTGGGTGTGGATTACAATGAGCAGTTCTTC.

The chain combines TRBV7-8 with TRBJ1-4; TRBD1 matches 9 bases. Germline V CDR1 and CDR2: SGHVS, FQNEAQ. This CDR3 comprises 15 residues. V trimming: 5 bases; J trimming: 6 bases; junction bases outside the gene matches: 7. The CDR3: CASSNRGRFDEKLFF. The CDR3, as DNA: TGTGCCAGCAGCAACAGGGGGCGCTTTGATGAAAAACTGTTTTTT.

The sample holds a few counts of this clonotype. This chain connects TRBV29-1 to TRBJ2-5; TRBD2 matches at 12 bases. This CDR3 region has 15 residues. Germline V gene sequence: CDR1 SQVTM, CDR2 ANQGSEA. V shed 3 bases, J shed 5 bases, and the junction held 7 bases outside the gene matches. The CDR3 loop reads CSVEPWTSGKETQYF. CDR3 nucleotide sequence: TGCAGCGTTGAGCCCTGGACTAGCGGGAAGGAGACCCAGTACTTC.

This clonotype has a handful of counts. The chain has TRBV3-1 and TRBJ2-3; 8 bases fit TRBD1. The CDR3 has 15 amino acids. J lost 0 bases, V lost 2 bases, and 1 base had no gene match. Germline V gives CDR1 LGHDT, CDR2 YNNKEL (reference sequence). CDR3 amino acids: CASSQQGASTDTQYF. CDR3 nucleotides: TGTGCCAGCAGCCAACAGGGGGCGAGCACAGATACGCAGTATTTT.

This clonotype is labeled medium-sized. The V gene is TRBV24-1, the J gene TRBJ2-1; the D is unclear. CDR1 and CDR2 (germline): KGHDR, SFDVKD. V was trimmed by 0 bases and J by 8 bases, leaving 10 bases between them. This CDR3 is built from 14 residues. CDR3 region: CATSDLQSVDEQFF. The CDR3 DNA is TGTGCCACCAGTGATTTGCAGAGCGTCGATGAGCAGTTCTTC.

This clonotype was detected only a few times. CDR3 sequence (DNA): TGTGCCAGCAGTGAAGGGGTAGGGTACTACCACGAGCAGTACTTC. Translated, it gives CASSEGVGYYHEQYF. This rearrangement joins TRBV6-1 to TRBJ2-7; D is unresolved. Between the trimmed V and J ends, which lost 1 base and 5 bases, there was a span of 15 bases. The germline V gene has CDR1 MNHNS and CDR2 SASEGT. The CDR3 extends over 15 amino acids.

The gene calls are TRBV20-1 and TRBJ2-1, with D possibly being TRBD2 (5 bases). The V gene lost 7 bases and the J gene lost 0 bases, with 16 bases spanning the gap. CDR3 length equals 15 residues. CDR1 and CDR2 from the germline V gene are DFQATT and SNEGSKA (reference sequence). Here the CDR3 DNA reads TGCAGTGGGGAGAGCGGACTCAGCTCCTACAATGAGCAGTTCTTC. It yields the protein CSGESGLSSYNEQFF.

V is TRBV10-2 and J is TRBJ1-2, with D tentatively TRBD1 (6 bases). The CDR3 has 13 amino acids. The germline V gene encodes CDR1 WSHSY and CDR2 SAAADI. V lost 3 bases, J lost 8 bases, and 13 bases lay in between. Written as DNA, the CDR3 is TGCGCCAGCAGTGACTCAGGGGCAAGCGGCTACACCTTC. Translating it yields CASSDSGASGYTF.

A few counts support this clonotype. The rearrangement joins TRBV3-1 to TRBJ2-3, with D maybe TRBD2 (6 bases). CDR1 LGHDT and CDR2 YNNKEL come from the germline V gene (reference sequence). The CDR3 is 17 residues long. The V end lost 1 base, the J end lost 2 bases, and 16 bases lay between the germline ends. The CDR3 reads CASSQAPEGTPTDTQYF. CDR3 DNA sequence: TGTGCCAGCAGCCAAGCACCCGAGGGGACTCCCACAGATACGCAGTATTTT.

Only a few counts were recorded for this clonotype. This sequence joins TRBV12-3 or TRBV12-4 and TRBJ1-2; D remains ambiguous. The CDR3 totals 13 residues. V was shortened by 6 bases and J by 4 bases, with 12 bases between the two germline ends. CDR3 in amino acids: CASSVGRFYGYTF. CDR3 nucleotides: TGTGCCAGCAGCGTTGGGAGATTCTATGGCTACACCTTC.

The chain uses TRBV13 and TRBJ2-2; 12 nucleotides match TRBD1. The V gene end was trimmed by 6 bases and the J gene end by 7 bases; junction bases not matched to a gene: 6. The CDR3 loop spans 15 amino acids. In germline, CDR1 is PRHDT, CDR2 FYEKMQ (reference sequence). CDR3 loop: CASRPGTGGHGELFF. The CDR3 DNA reads TGTGCCAGCAGACCCGGGACAGGGGGCCACGGGGAGCTGTTTTTT.

This clonotype was found once. The rearrangement links TRBV10-2 to TRBJ2-7; 9 bases line up with TRBD1. Germline V gene data show CDR1 as WSHSY and CDR2 as SAAADI. This CDR3 spans 13 amino acids. V lost 10 bases and J lost 3; bases outside the gene matches: 7. The CDR3 sequence: CATRTGANYEQYF. In DNA form, the CDR3 reads TGCGCCACCCGGACAGGGGCGAACTACGAGCAGTACTTC.

This chain connects TRBV12-3 or TRBV12-4 to TRBJ1-5, with unresolved D. CDR3 length equals 13 residues. V was clipped by 8 bases and J by 9 bases, with 17 bases between them. CDR3 amino acids: CASSLDQVLPQHF. CDR3 in DNA: TGTGCCAGCTCTTTGGATCAGGTTCTGCCCCAGCATTTT.

This clonotype was seen a handful of times. The rearrangement joins TRBV12-3 or TRBV12-4 to TRBJ1-2, with D uncertain. The CDR3 loop spans 13 amino acids. V lost 0 bases, J lost 7 bases, and 9 bases lay in between. The CDR3 loop reads CASSLASGSGYTF. CDR3 nucleotides: TGTGCCAGCAGTTTAGCGAGTGGTAGTGGCTACACCTTC.

V and J are TRBV5-1 and TRBJ2-6, with 8 bases fitting TRBD2. J lost 0 bases, V lost 1 base, and 6 bases had no gene match. The CDR3 has 18 amino acids. In germline, CDR1 is SGHRS, CDR2 YFSETQ. CDR3 coding DNA: TGCGCCAGCAGCTTGCAAGCGGGGGAGATCTCTGGGGCCAACGTCCTGACTTTC. Protein sequence: CASSLQAGEISGANVLTF.

Ten or more counts support this clonotype. The rearrangement joins TRBV25-1 to TRBJ2-1; D is perhaps TRBD2 (5 bases). This CDR3 is 15 amino acids long. In germline, CDR1 is MGHDK, CDR2 SYGVNS. The V and J ends lost 0 bases and 6 bases respectively, with 12 bases between them. CDR3 sequence reads: CASSEYLGSANEQFF. The CDR3 DNA reads as TGTGCCAGCAGTGAATATTTAGGTAGCGCCAATGAGCAGTTCTTC.

The chain employs TRBV12-3 or TRBV12-4 and TRBJ2-7; D gene ambiguous. This CDR3 region has 13 residues. V was shortened by 4 bases and J by 2 bases, with 9 bases between the two germline ends. The CDR3 sequence: CASSSLVTYEQYF. The CDR3 DNA reads as TGTGCCAGCAGTTCCCTGGTTACCTACGAGCAGTACTTC.